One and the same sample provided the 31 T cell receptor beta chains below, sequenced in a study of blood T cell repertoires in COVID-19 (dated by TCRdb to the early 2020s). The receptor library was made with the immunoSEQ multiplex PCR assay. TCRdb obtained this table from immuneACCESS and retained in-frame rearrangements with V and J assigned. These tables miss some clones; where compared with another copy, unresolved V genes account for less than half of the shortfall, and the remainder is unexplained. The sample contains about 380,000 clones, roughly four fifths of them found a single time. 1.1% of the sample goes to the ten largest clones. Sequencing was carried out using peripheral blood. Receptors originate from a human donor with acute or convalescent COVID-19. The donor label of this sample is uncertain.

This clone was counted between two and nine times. The CDR3 region is CASSQSSGGGTQYF. The CDR3 DNA reads as TGTGCCAGCAGCCAATCTAGCGGGGGGGGGACCCAGTACTTC. The chain combines TRBV3-1 (or the pseudogene TRBV3-2) with TRBJ2-5; 12 bases align to TRBD2. Germline lookup yields CDR1 LGHDT and CDR2 YNNKEL (reference sequence). Germline trimming cut 2 bases from V and 7 bases from J; bases unmatched to any gene: 2. The CDR3 has 14 amino acids.

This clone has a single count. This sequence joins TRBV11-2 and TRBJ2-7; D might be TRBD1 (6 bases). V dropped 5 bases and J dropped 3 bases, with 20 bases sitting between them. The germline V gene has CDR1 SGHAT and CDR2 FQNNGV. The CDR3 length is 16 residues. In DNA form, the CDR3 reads TGTGCCAGCAGCCTACAACAGGGCCCCCTTAGCTACGAGCAGTACTTC. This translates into CASSLQQGPLSYEQYF.

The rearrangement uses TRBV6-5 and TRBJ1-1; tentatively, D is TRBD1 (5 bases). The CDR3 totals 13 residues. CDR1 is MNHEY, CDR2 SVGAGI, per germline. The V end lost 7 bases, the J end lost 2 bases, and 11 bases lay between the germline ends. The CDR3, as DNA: TGTGCCAGCATTAACGACAGAAACACTGAAGCTTTCTTT. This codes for CASINDRNTEAFF.

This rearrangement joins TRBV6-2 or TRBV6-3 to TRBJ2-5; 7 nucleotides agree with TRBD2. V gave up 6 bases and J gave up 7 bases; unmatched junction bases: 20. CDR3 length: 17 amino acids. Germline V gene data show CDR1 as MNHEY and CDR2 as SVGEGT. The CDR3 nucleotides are TGTGCCAGCAGCCCTACAGTAGGGAGGGTCCAATTAGGGACCCAGTACTTC. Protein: CASSPTVGRVQLGTQYF.

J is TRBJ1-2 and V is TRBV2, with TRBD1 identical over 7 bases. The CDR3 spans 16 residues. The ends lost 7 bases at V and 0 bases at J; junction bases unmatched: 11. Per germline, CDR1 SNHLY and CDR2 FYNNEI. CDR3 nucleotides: TGTGCCAGCAATAAACAGGGGTATCAAGCTAACTATGGCTACACCTTC. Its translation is CASNKQGYQANYGYTF.

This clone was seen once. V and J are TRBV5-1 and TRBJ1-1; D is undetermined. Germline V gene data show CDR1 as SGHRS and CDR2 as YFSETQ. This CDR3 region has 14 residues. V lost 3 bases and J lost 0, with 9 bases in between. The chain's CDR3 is CASSSNTLNTEAFF. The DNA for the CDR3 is TGCGCCAGCAGCTCCAATACATTGAACACTGAAGCTTTCTTT. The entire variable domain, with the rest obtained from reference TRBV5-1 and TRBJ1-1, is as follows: KAGVTQTPRYLIKTRGQQVTLSCSPISGHRSVSWYQQTPGQGLQFLFEYFSETQRNKGNFPGRFSGRQFSNSRSEMNVSTLELGDSALYLCASSSNTLNTEAFFGQGTRLTVV.

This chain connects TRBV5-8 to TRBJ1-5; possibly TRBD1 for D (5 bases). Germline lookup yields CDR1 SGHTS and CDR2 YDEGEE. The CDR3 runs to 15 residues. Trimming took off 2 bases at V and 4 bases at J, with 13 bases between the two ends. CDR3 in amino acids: CASSFYGGGNQPQHF. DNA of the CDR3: TGTGCCAGCAGCTTCTATGGGGGAGGTAATCAGCCCCAGCATTTT.

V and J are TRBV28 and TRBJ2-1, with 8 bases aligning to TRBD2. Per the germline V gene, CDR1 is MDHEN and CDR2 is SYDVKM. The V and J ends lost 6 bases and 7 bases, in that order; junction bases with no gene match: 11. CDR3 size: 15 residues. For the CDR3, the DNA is TGTGCCAGCAGCCTCTCGGGGGGGCGCTTTAATGAGCAGTTCTTC. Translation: CASSLSGGRFNEQFF.

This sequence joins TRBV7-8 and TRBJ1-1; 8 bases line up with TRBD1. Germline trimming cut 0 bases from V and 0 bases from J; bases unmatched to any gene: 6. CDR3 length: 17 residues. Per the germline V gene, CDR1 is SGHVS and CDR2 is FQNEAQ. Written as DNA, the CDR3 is TGTGCCAGCAGCTTAGCTTCAGGGGGCTGGATGAACACTGAAGCTTTCTTT. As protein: CASSLASGGWMNTEAFF.

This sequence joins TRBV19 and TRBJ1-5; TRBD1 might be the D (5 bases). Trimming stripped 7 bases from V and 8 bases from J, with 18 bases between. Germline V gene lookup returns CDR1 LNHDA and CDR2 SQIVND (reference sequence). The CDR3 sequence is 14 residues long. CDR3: CASTLRDPEKPQHF. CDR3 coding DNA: TGTGCCAGTACCCTGCGGGACCCCGAAAAGCCCCAGCATTTT.

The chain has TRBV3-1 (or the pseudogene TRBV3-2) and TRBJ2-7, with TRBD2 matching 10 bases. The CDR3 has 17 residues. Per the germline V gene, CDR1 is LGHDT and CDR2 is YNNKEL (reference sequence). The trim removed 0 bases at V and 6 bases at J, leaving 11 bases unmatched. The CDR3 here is CASSQDSGLAVLSEQYF. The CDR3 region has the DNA TGTGCCAGCAGCCAAGACTCCGGACTAGCGGTCCTCTCCGAGCAGTACTTC.

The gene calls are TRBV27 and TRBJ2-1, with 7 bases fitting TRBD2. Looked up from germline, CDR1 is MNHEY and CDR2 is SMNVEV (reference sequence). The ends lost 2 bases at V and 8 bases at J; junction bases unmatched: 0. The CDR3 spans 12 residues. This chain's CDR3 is CASSLRGDEQFF. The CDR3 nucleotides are TGTGCCAGCAGTTTACGGGGGGATGAGCAGTTCTTC.

The CDR3 region is CASRDFDKGRGEAFF. The CDR3 nucleotides read TGTGCCAGCAGGGACTTCGACAAGGGGAGGGGTGAAGCTTTCTTT. The chain recombines TRBV2 with TRBJ1-1, with D perhaps matching TRBD1 (5 bases). This CDR3 region has 15 residues. Germline loops: CDR1 SNHLY, CDR2 FYNNEI. With 6 bases removed from V and 7 bases from J, the gap between germline ends came to 21 bases.

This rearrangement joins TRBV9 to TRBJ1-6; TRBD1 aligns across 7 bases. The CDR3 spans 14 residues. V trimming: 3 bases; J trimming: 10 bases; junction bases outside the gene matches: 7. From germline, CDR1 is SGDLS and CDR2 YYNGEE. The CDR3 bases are TGTGCCAGCAGCGCACAACAGGGGTTGTCACCCCTCCACTTT. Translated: CASSAQQGLSPLHF.

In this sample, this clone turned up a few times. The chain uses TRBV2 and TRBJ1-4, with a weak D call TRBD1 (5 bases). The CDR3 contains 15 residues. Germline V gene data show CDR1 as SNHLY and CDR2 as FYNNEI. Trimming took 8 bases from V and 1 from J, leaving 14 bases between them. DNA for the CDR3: TGTGCCAGCCAAGCATGGGGGGTAACTAATGAAAAACTGTTTTTT. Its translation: CASQAWGVTNEKLFF.

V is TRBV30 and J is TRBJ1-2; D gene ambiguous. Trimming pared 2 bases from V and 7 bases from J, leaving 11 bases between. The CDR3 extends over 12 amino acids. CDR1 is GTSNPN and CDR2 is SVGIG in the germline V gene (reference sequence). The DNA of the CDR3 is TGTGCCTGGAGTCCCGGTACCTTTGGCTACACCTTC. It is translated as CAWSPGTFGYTF. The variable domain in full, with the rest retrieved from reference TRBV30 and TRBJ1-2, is SQTIHQWPATLVQPVGSPLSLECTVEGTSNPNLYWYRQAAGRGLQLLFYSVGIGQISSEVPQNLSASRPQDRQFILSSKKLLLSDSGFYLCAWSPGTFGYTFGSGTRLTVV.

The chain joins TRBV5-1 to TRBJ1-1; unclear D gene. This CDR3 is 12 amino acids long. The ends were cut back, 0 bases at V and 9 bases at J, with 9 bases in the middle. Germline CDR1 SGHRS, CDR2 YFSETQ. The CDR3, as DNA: TGCGCCAGCAGCTTGGCCGGGAGAAAAGCTTTCTTT. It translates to CASSLAGRKAFF.

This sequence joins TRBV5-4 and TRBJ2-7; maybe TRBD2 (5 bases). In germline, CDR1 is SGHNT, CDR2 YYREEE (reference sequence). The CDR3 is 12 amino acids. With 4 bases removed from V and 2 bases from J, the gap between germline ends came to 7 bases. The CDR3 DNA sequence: TGTGCCAGCAGCACCGGGACCTACGAGCAGTACTTC. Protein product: CASSTGTYEQYF.

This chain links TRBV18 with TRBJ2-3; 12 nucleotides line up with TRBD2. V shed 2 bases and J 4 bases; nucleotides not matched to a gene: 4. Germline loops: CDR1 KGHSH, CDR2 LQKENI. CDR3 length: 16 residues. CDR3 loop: CASSPDGLAGSDTQYF. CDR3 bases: TGTGCCAGCTCACCAGACGGACTAGCGGGGTCAGATACGCAGTATTTT.

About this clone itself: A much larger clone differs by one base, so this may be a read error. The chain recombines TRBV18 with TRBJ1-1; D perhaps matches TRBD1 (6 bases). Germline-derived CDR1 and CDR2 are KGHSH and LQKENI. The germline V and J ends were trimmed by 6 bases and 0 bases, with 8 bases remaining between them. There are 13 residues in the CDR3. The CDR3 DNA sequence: TGTGCCAGCTCCGGGACATTGAACACTGAAGCTTTCTTT. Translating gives CASSGTLNTEAFF.

The CDR3: CASSSSPGLPVLLSYEQYF. As DNA, the CDR3 is TGTGCCAGCAGCTCATCTCCGGGACTCCCAGTCCTTTTATCCTACGAGCAGTACTTC. The V and J genes are TRBV2 and TRBJ2-7, with D possibly being TRBD2 (6 bases). Germline lookup yields CDR1 SNHLY and CDR2 FYNNEI. The CDR3 covers 19 residues. V was clipped by 6 bases and J by 1 base, with 28 bases between them.

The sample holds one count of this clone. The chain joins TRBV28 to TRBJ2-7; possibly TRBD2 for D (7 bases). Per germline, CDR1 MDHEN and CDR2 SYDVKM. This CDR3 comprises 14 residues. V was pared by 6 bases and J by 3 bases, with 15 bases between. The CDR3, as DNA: TGTGCCAGCAGCGACGGGGGGCCGCGCTACGAGCAGTACTTC. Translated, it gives CASSDGGPRYEQYF. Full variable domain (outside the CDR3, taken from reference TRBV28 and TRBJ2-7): DVKVTQSSRYLVKRTGEKVFLECVQDMDHENMFWYRQDPGLGLRLIYFSYDVKMKEKGDIPEGYSVSREKKERFSLILESASTNQTSMYLCASSDGGPRYEQYFGPGTRLTVT.

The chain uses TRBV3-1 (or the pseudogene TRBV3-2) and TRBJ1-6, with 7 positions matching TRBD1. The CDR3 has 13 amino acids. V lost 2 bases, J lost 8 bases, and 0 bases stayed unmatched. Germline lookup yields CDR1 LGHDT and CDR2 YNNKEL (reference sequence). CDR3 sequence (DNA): TGTGCCAGCAGCCAACAGGGGGATTCACCCCTCCACTTT. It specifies CASSQQGDSPLHF.

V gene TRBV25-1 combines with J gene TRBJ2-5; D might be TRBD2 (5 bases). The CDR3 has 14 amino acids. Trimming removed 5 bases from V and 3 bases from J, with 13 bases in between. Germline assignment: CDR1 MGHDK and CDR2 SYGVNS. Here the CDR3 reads CASSIGSSEETQYF. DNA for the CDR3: TGTGCCAGCAGTATAGGGAGTTCAGAAGAGACCCAGTACTTC.

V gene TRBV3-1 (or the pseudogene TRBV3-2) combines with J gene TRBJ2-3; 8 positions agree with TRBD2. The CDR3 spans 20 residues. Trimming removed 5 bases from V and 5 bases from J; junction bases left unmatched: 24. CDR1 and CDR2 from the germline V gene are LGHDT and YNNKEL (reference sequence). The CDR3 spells CASSKRRGHFVSAGGDTQYF. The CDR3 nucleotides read TGTGCCAGCAGCAAAAGAAGGGGTCATTTCGTATCGGCGGGAGGAGATACGCAGTATTTT.

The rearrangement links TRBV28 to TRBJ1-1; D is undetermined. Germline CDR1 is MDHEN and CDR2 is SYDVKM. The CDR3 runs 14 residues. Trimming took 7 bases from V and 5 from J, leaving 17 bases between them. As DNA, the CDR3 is TGTGCCAGCACCCTACACGGGTCGAAAACTGAAGCTTTCTTT. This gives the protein CASTLHGSKTEAFF.

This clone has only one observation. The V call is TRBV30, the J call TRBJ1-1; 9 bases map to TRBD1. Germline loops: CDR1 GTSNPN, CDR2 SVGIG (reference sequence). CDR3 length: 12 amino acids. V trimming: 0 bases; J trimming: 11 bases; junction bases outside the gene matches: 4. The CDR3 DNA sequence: TGTGCCTGGAGTGTACGGGACAGGGATGCTTTCTTT. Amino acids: CAWSVRDRDAFF.

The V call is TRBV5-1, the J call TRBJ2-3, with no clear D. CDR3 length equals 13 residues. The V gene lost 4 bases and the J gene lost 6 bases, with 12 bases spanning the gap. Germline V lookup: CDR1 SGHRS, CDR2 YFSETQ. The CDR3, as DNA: TGCGCCAGCAGCAGCGCAATGGCGGATACGCAGTATTTT. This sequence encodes CASSSAMADTQYF.

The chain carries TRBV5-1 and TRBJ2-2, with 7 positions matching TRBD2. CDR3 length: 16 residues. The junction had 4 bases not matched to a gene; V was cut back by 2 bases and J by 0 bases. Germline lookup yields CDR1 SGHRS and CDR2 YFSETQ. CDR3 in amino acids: CASSFNAGANTGELFF. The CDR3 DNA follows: TGCGCCAGCAGCTTTAATGCGGGGGCGAACACCGGGGAGCTGTTTTTT.

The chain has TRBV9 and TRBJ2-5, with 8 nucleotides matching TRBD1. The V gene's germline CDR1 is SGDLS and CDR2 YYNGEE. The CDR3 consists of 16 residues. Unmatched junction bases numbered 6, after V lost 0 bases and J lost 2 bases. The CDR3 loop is CASSVAPQGGQETQYF. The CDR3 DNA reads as TGTGCCAGCAGCGTAGCCCCACAGGGGGGTCAAGAGACCCAGTACTTC.

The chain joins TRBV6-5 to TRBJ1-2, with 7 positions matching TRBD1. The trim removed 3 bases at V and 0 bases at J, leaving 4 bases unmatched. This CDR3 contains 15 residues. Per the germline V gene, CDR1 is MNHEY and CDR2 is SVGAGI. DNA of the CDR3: TGTGCCAGCAGTTATGCGGGACAGACTAACTATGGCTACACCTTC. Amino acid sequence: CASSYAGQTNYGYTF.